What follows are 22 T cell receptor beta chains derived from one specimen sequenced in a study of T-cell reconstitution after alpha-beta-depleted transplantation in children. Construction of the TCRbeta library involved unique molecular identifiers. TCRdb re-derived calls from the PCR reads in MiXCR, one entry per CDR3 protein. This table holds nearly 400,000 distinct CDR3 sequences, about a fifth found once. This specimen consisted of PBMCs from the stem cell graft donor, obtained from the stem cell graft. The origin of the receptors is a human donor who donated a stem cell graft to a child with acute myeloid leukemia.

As regards this clonotype: At one end the junction does not follow the germline gene, possibly because of a read error. This chain joins TRBV20-1 and TRBJ2-7; 10 bases fit TRBD2. Germline values: CDR1 DFQATT, CDR2 SNEGSKA (reference sequence). The length of the CDR3 is 17 residues. CDR3 bases: TGCTGTGCTAGAGATCCAGTGCTAGCGGGAGCCGCCCACGAGCAGTACTTC. Its translation is CCARDPVLAGAAHEQYF.

The V call is TRBV25-1, the J call TRBJ2-1, with D perhaps matching TRBD1 (6 bases). V lost 6 bases to trimming and J lost 3 bases, with 18 bases between them. This CDR3 has 16 amino acids. In germline, CDR1 is MGHDK, CDR2 SYGVNS. The chain's CDR3 is CASSTGIPNIYNEQFF. The CDR3 DNA follows: TGTGCCAGCAGCACAGGGATCCCCAACATCTACAATGAGCAGTTCTTC.

This clonotype was recorded at least ten times. The chain links TRBV24-1 to TRBJ1-5; D uncertain. Trimming left V 9 bases short and J 3 bases short, with 8 bases between. CDR3 length equals 12 residues. The germline V gene encodes CDR1 KGHDR and CDR2 SFDVKD. CDR3 coding DNA: TGTGCCACCTCGTGGGCCAATCAGCCCCAGCATTTT. Protein product: CATSWANQPQHF.

CDR3 nucleotides: TGTGCCAGCAGTCCAATCCGGGACAGGTCCTTTCTATCCTACGAGCAGTACTTC. Encoded protein: CASSPIRDRSFLSYEQYF. The chain employs TRBV6-1 and TRBJ2-7; TRBD1 matches 8 bases. The germline V gene has CDR1 MNHNS and CDR2 SASEGT. This CDR3 has 18 residues. With V trimmed by 5 bases and J by 1 base, 16 bases remained unmatched.

CDR3 region: CSGGTLVDTQYF. CDR3 DNA sequence: TGCAGCGGAGGGACTTTGGTAGATACGCAGTATTTT. The rearrangement joins TRBV29-1 to TRBJ2-3; D possibly corresponds to TRBD2 (6 bases). Between the trimmed V and J ends, which lost 7 bases and 5 bases, there was a span of 13 bases. Germline CDR1 is SQVTM and CDR2 is ANQGSEA. This CDR3 comprises 12 residues.

J is TRBJ2-1 and V is TRBV24-1, with 7 positions matching TRBD2. In germline, CDR1 is KGHDR, CDR2 SFDVKD. Losses at the gene ends were 4 bases for V and 6 bases for J; bases not matched to a gene: 11. The CDR3 loop spans 16 amino acids. CDR3 in DNA: TGTGCCACCAGTGACCCGGGACTATCTTTAACCAATGAGCAGTTCTTC. Residues: CATSDPGLSLTNEQFF.

V usage is TRBV28 and J usage is TRBJ2-3; D possibly corresponds to TRBD2 (6 bases). Germline CDR1 MDHEN, CDR2 SYDVKM. The CDR3 totals 13 residues. The ends were cut back, 3 bases at V and 4 bases at J, with 8 bases in the middle. DNA of the CDR3: TGTGCCAGCAGTTTCCGGGGGTCAGATACGCAGTATTTT. It codes for CASSFRGSDTQYF.

The chain has TRBV11-3 and TRBJ2-5; unclear D gene. The germline V gene has CDR1 SGHNT and CDR2 YENEEA. The CDR3 consists of 13 residues. Between the trimmed V and J ends, which lost 4 bases and 0 bases, there was a span of 6 bases. This CDR3 is CASSSRNQETQYF. The DNA of the CDR3 is TGTGCCAGCAGCTCCCGAAACCAAGAGACCCAGTACTTC.

The chain carries TRBV7-8 and TRBJ2-1; 11 positions match TRBD2. This CDR3 spans 16 amino acids. The trim removed 3 bases at V and 4 bases at J, leaving 5 bases unmatched. The germline V gene encodes CDR1 SGHVS and CDR2 FQNEAQ. The CDR3 DNA reads as TGTGCCAGCAGCTTCCCGGGACTAGCGGCTTACAATGAGCAGTTCTTC. Translation gives CASSFPGLAAYNEQFF. Combining the CDR3 with reference TRBV7-8 and TRBJ2-1 gives the whole variable domain GAGVSQSPRYKVAKRGQDVALRCDPISGHVSLFWYQQALGQGPEFLTYFQNEAQLDKSGLPSDRFFAERPEGSVSTLKIQRTQQEDSAVYLCASSFPGLAAYNEQFFGPGTRLTVL.

The CDR3 sequence is CASSQDTVNTEAFF. The CDR3, as DNA: TGTGCCAGCAGCCAAGATACGGTGAACACTGAAGCTTTCTTT. This chain uses TRBV3-1 with TRBJ1-1; no clear D. This CDR3 is 14 amino acids long. V lost 0 bases, J lost 0 bases, and 5 bases lay in between. The germline V gene has CDR1 LGHDT and CDR2 YNNKEL (reference sequence).

This clonotype was seen only a few times. The chain joins TRBV7-2 to TRBJ2-1; tentative D call: TRBD2 (5 bases). The V end was cut by 4 bases, the J end by 2 bases, with 6 bases between. The germline V gene encodes CDR1 SGHTA and CDR2 FQGNSA. This CDR3 contains 13 residues. CDR3 loop: CASSYGTYNEQFF. The CDR3, as DNA: TGTGCCAGCAGCTACGGGACCTACAATGAGCAGTTCTTC.

This clonotype has more than one count but fewer than ten. The chain joins TRBV12-3 or TRBV12-4 to TRBJ2-3, with 7 bases identical to TRBD2. V trimming: 4 bases; J trimming: 2 bases; junction bases outside the gene matches: 6. CDR3 length equals 15 residues. DNA for the CDR3: TGTGCCAGCAGTTCCGGGGACTACACCACAGATACGCAGTATTTT. Its protein is CASSSGDYTTDTQYF.

This clonotype was detected a few times. J is TRBJ2-2 and V is TRBV25-1; D unresolved. Germline loops: CDR1 MGHDK, CDR2 SYGVNS. The CDR3 length is 16 residues. V lost 1 base to trimming and J lost 1 base, with 10 bases between them. The DNA of the CDR3 is TGTGCCAGCAGTGAATCTTGGGCCGGGAACACCGGGGAGCTGTTTTTT. Protein: CASSESWAGNTGELFF.

This chain links TRBV7-9 with TRBJ2-1; 10 nucleotides agree with TRBD1. V was clipped by 5 bases and J by 6 bases; unmatched bases: 7. The CDR3 length is 15 residues. CDR1 SEHNR and CDR2 FQNEAQ come from the germline V gene (reference sequence). The chain's CDR3 is CASSPDRGAINEQFF. The CDR3 DNA reads TGTGCCAGCAGCCCGGACAGGGGGGCCATCAATGAGCAGTTCTTC.

The V call is TRBV20-1, the J call TRBJ2-1; TRBD2 matches 14 bases. The CDR3 runs 15 residues. From germline, CDR1 is DFQATT and CDR2 SNEGSKA (reference sequence). The ends lost 1 base at V and 8 bases at J; junction bases unmatched: 4. Written as DNA, the CDR3 is TGCAGTGCTAGAGTGGGGACTAGCGGGAGATATGAGCAGTTCTTC. Encoded protein: CSARVGTSGRYEQFF.

This clonotype was seen ten or more times. The chain links TRBV20-1 to TRBJ1-6, with D maybe TRBD1 (5 bases). Looked up from germline, CDR1 is DFQATT and CDR2 is SNEGSKA (reference sequence). Trimming shortened V by 2 bases and J by 8 bases, and 13 bases separated the two germline ends. The CDR3 runs 14 residues. The CDR3 DNA is TGCAGTGCTAGACGGGGCCCCGGGGATTCACCCCTCCACTTT. Translating gives CSARRGPGDSPLHF.

The chain recombines TRBV7-3 with TRBJ2-1; D uncertain. Trimming left V 7 bases short and J 4 bases short, with 14 bases between. This CDR3 has 14 amino acids. CDR1 is SGHTA and CDR2 is FQGTGA in the germline V gene. CDR3 residues: CASTPSGGYNEQFF. CDR3 in DNA: TGTGCCAGCACCCCTTCCGGCGGATACAATGAGCAGTTCTTC.

This sequence joins TRBV12-3 or TRBV12-4 and TRBJ2-7; 8 positions agree with TRBD2. With 3 bases clipped from V and 2 bases from J, the junction kept 3 bases outside the gene matches. The CDR3 is made up of 14 amino acids. The CDR3 nucleotides read TGTGCCAGCAGTTTCCGGGGGGGGACCTACGAGCAGTACTTC. It codes for CASSFRGGTYEQYF.

The chain employs TRBV18 and TRBJ2-3; 11 bases line up with TRBD2. Germline loops: CDR1 KGHSH, CDR2 LQKENI. The CDR3 is 17 residues long. J lost 3 bases, V lost 6 bases, and 11 bases had no gene match. The CDR3 is CASSPLGLAEETDTQYF. Here the CDR3 DNA reads TGTGCCAGCTCTCCCCTGGGACTAGCGGAGGAGACAGATACGCAGTATTTT. Drawing the rest from reference TRBV18 and TRBJ2-3, the complete variable domain is NAGVMQNPRHLVRRRGQEARLRCSPMKGHSHVYWYRQLPEEGLKFMVYLQKENIIDESGMPKERFSAEFPKEGPSILRIQQVVRGDSAAYFCASSPLGLAEETDTQYFGPGTRLTVL.

This clonotype was observed a handful of times. This chain joins TRBV6-5 and TRBJ2-7; D possibly corresponds to TRBD2 (5 bases). V was shortened by 0 bases and J by 0 bases, with 12 bases between the two germline ends. Germline V gives CDR1 MNHEY, CDR2 SVGAGI. The CDR3 is made up of 16 amino acids. The CDR3 sequence: CASSYSSQRRSYEQYF. The CDR3 nucleotides are TGTGCCAGCAGTTACTCGTCTCAGCGGCGCTCCTACGAGCAGTACTTC.

This chain uses TRBV9 with TRBJ2-1; D may match TRBD1 or TRBD2 (6 bases each). The CDR3 is 16 amino acids. Between the trimmed V and J ends, which lost 2 bases and 0 bases, there was a span of 12 bases. Germline CDR1 SGDLS, CDR2 YYNGEE. CDR3 residues: CASSVFGGLSYNEQFF. In DNA, the CDR3 is TGTGCCAGCAGCGTTTTCGGGGGCCTCTCCTACAATGAGCAGTTCTTC.

This clonotype was picked up a small number of times. The chain employs TRBV25-1 and TRBJ1-1, with 7 positions matching TRBD1. The CDR3 contains 13 residues. Germline CDR1 and CDR2: MGHDK and SYGVNS. V lost 4 bases to trimming and J lost 6 bases; unmatched junction nucleotides: 5. The CDR3 is CASSVAGGAEAFF. The CDR3 bases are TGTGCCAGCAGTGTTGCAGGGGGGGCTGAAGCTTTCTTT.